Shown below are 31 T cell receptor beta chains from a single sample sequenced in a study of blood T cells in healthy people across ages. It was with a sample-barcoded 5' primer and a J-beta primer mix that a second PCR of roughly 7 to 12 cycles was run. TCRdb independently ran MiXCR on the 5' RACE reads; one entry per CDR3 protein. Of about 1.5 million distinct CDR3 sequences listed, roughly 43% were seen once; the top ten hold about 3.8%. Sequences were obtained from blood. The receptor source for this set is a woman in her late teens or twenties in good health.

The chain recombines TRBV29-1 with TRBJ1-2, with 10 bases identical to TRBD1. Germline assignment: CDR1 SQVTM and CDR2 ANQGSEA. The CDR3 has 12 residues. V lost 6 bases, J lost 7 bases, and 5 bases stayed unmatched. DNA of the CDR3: TGCAGCGTCGCCGGACAGGGGGTTGGCTACACCTTC. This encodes CSVAGQGVGYTF.

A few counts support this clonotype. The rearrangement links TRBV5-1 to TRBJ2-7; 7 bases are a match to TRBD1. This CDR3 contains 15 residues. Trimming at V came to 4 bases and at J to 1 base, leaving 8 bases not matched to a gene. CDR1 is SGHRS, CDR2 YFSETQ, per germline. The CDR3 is CASSVTGLRSYEQYF. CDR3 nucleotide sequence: TGCGCCAGCAGCGTGACAGGGTTGAGATCCTACGAGCAGTACTTC.

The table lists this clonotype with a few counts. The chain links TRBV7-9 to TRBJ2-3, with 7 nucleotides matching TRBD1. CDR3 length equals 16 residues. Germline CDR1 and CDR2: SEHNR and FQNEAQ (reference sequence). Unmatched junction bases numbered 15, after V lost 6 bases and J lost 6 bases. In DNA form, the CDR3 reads TGTGCCAGCAGTCAGACAGGGATTTTGGTCGGCGATACGCAGTATTTT. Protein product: CASSQTGILVGDTQYF.

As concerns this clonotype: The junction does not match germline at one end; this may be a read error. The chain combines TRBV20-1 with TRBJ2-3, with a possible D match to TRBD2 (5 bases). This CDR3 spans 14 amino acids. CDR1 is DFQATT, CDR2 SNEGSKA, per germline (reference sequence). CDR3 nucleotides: TGCAGTGCTAGAGACCTAAACCTAGCAGATACGCGGTATTTT. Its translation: CSARDLNLADTRYF.

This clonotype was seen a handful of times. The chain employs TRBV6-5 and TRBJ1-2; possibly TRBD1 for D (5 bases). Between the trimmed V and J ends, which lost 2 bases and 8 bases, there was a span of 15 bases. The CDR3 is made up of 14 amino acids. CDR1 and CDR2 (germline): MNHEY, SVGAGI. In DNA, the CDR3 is TGTGCCAGCAGTTACCAGGGTGGTTCTTGGGGCTACACCTTC. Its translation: CASSYQGGSWGYTF.

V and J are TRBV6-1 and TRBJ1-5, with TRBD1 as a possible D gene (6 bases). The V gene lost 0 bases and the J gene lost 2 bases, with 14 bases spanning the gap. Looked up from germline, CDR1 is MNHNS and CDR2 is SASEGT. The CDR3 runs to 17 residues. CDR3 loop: CASSEALLRGGNQPQHF. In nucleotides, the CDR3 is TGTGCCAGCAGTGAAGCGCTTCTCAGGGGCGGCAATCAGCCCCAGCATTTT.

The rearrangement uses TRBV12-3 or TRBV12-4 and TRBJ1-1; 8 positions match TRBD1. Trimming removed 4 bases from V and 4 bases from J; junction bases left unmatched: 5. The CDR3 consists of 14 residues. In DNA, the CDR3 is TGTGCCAGCAGTTCGACAGGGGAGGGCACTGAAGCTTTCTTT. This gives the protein CASSSTGEGTEAFF.

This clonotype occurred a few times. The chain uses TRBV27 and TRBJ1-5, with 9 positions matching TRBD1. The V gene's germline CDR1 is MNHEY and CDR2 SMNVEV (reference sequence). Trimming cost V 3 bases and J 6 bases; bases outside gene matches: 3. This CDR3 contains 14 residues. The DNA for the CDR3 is TGTGCCAGCAGTTTTCGGACAGGGGTTCAGCCCCAGCATTTT. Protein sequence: CASSFRTGVQPQHF.

The CDR3 protein is CASSEIGQGTYEQYF. Here the CDR3 DNA reads TGCGCCAGCAGTGAAATTGGACAGGGGACCTACGAGCAGTACTTC. This sequence joins TRBV10-1 and TRBJ2-7; 9 bases are shared with TRBD1. Germline CDR1 WNHNN, CDR2 SYGVQD (reference sequence). V trimming: 3 bases; J trimming: 2 bases; junction bases outside the gene matches: 5. This CDR3 is built from 15 residues.

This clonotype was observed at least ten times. The DNA for the CDR3 is TGTGCCAGCAGCCCCGTTGGACAACACAATGAGCAGTTCTTC. Translating gives CASSPVGQHNEQFF. The chain combines TRBV7-2 with TRBJ2-1; D is perhaps TRBD1 (5 bases). CDR1 and CDR2 (germline): SGHTA, FQGNSA. The V end lost 5 bases, the J end lost 5 bases, and 13 bases lay between the germline ends. The length of the CDR3 is 14 residues.

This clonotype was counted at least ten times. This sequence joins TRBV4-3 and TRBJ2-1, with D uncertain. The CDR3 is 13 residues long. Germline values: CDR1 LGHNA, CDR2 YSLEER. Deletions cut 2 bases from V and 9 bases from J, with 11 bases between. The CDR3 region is CASSQRPKGEQFF. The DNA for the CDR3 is TGCGCCAGCAGCCAAAGGCCCAAGGGTGAGCAGTTCTTC.

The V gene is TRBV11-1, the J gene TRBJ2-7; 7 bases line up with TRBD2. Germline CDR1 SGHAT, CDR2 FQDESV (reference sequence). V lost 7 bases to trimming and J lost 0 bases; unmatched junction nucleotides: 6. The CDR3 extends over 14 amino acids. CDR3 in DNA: TGTGCCAGCATCCTAGCGGCGAGCTCCTACGAGCAGTACTTC. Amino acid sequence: CASILAASSYEQYF.

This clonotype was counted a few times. CDR3 amino acids: CALSRGRRTDTQYF. CDR3 bases: TGTGCCCTGAGCCGAGGGCGCCGCACAGATACGCAGTATTTT. The J gene is TRBJ2-3, the V gene TRBV28; D is perhaps TRBD2 (5 bases). V was pared by 11 bases and J by 1 base, with 16 bases between. This CDR3 region has 14 residues. Germline-derived CDR1 and CDR2 are MDHEN and SYDVKM.

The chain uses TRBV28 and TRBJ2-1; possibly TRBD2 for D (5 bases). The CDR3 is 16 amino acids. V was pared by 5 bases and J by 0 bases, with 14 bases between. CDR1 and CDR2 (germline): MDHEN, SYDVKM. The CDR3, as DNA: TGTGCCAGCAGTCCCCGAAAAGGACTCTCCTACAATGAGCAGTTCTTC. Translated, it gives CASSPRKGLSYNEQFF.

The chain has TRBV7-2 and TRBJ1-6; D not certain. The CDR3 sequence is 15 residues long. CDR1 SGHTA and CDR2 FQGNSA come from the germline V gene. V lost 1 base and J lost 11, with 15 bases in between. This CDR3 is CASSLGGRTSPPLHF. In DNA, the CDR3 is TGTGCCAGCAGCTTAGGAGGCCGAACCTCTCCACCCCTCCACTTT.

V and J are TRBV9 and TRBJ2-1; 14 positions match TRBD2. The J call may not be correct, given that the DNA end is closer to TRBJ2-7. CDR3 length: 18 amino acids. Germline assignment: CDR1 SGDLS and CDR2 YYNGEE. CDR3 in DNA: TGTGCCAGCAGCGTTGGGACTAGCGGGAGTCCCCCCTACAATGAGCAGTACTTC. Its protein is CASSVGTSGSPPYNEQYF.

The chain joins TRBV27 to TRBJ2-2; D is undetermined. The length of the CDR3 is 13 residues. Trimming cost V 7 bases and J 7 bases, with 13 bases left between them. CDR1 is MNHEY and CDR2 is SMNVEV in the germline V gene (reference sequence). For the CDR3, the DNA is TGTGCCAGCACCGCTCTTGGTAGCGGGGAGCTGTTTTTT. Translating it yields CASTALGSGELFF.

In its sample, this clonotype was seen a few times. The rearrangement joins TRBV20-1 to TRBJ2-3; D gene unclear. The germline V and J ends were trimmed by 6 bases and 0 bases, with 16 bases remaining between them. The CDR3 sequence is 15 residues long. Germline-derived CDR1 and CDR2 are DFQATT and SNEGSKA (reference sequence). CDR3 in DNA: TGCAGTGCCATCTATCCGACCCCCAGCACAGATACGCAGTATTTT. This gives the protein CSAIYPTPSTDTQYF.

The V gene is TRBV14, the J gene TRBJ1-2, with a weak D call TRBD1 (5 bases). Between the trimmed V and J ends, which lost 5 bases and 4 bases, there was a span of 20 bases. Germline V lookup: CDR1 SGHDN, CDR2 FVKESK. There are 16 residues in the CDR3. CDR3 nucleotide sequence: TGTGCCAGCAGCGCTTCGACACGCGGGGACTTCTATGGCTACACCTTC. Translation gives CASSASTRGDFYGYTF.

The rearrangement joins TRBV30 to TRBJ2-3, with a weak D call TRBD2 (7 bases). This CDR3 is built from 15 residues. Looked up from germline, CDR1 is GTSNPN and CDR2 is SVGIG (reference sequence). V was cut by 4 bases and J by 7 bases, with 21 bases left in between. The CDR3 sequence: CAWTKNGGGAHTQYF. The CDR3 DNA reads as TGTGCCTGGACCAAAAACGGAGGGGGGGCTCATACGCAGTATTTT.

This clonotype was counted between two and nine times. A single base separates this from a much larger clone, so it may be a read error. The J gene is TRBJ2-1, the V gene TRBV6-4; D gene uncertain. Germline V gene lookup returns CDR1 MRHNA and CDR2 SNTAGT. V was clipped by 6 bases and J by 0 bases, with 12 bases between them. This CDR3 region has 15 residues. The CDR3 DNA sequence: TGTGCCAGCAGCCCTGCTGGGGACTCCTACAATGAGCAGTTCTTC. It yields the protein CASSPAGDSYNEQFF.

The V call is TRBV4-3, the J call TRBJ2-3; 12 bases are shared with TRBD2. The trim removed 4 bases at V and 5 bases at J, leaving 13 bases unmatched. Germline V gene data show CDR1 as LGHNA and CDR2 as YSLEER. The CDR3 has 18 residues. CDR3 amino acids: CASSRLRASGRAEDTQYF. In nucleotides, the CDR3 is TGCGCCAGCAGCCGCCTACGGGCTAGCGGGAGGGCCGAAGATACGCAGTATTTT.

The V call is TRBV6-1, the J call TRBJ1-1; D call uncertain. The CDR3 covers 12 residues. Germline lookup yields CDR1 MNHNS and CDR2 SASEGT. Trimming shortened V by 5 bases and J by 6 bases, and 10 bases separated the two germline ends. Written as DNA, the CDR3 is TGTGCCAGCAGTACCTCAGGAGCTGAAGCTTTCTTT. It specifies CASSTSGAEAFF.

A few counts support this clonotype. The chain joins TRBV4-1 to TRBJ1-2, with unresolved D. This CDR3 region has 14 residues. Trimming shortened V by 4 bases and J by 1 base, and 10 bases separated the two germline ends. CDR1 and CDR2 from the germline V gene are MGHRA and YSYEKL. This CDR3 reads CASSLHTDNYGYTF. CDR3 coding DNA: TGCGCCAGCAGCCTCCACACTGATAACTATGGCTACACCTTC.

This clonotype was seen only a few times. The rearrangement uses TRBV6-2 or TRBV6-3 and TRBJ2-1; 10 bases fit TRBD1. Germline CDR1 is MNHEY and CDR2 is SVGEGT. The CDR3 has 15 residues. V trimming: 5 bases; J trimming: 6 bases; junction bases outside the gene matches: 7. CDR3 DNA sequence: TGTGCCAGCAGTGATGTGGGACAGGGGATCAATGAGCAGTTCTTC. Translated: CASSDVGQGINEQFF.

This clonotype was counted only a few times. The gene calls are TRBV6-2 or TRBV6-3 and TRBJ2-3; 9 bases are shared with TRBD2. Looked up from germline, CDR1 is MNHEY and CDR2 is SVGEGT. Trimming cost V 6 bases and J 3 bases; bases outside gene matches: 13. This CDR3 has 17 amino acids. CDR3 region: CASSSGTSPLVTDTQYF. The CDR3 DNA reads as TGTGCCAGCAGCTCCGGGACTAGCCCCCTGGTGACAGATACGCAGTATTTT.

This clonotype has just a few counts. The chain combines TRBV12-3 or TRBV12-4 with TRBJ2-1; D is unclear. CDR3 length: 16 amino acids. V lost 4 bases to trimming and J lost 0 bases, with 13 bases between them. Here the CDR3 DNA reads TGTGCCAGCAGTTCCGAGGCGGCGAGCTCCTACAATGAGCAGTTCTTC. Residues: CASSSEAASSYNEQFF.

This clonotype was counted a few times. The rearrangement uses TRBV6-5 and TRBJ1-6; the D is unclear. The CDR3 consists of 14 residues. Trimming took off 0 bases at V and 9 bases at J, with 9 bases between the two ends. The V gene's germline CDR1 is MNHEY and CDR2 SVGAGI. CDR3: CASSYSGRVSPLHF. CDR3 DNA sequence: TGTGCCAGCAGTTACTCCGGACGGGTTTCACCCCTCCACTTT.

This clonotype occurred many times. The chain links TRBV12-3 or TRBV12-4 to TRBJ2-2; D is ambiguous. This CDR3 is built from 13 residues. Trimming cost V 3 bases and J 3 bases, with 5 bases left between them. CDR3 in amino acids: CASSLWDTGELFF. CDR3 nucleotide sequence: TGTGCCAGCAGTTTGTGGGACACCGGGGAGCTGTTTTTT.

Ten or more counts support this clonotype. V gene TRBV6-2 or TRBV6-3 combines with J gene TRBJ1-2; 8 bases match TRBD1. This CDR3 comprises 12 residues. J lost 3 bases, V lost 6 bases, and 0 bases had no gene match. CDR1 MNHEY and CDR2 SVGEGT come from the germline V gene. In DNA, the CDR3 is TGTGCCAGCAGACAGGGGGACTATGGCTACACCTTC. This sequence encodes CASRQGDYGYTF.

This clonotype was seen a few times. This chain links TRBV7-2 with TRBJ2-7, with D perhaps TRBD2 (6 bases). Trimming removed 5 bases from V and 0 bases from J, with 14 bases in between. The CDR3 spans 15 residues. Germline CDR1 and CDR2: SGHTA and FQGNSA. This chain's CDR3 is CASSREIAVSYEQYF. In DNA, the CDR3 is TGTGCCAGCAGCCGGGAGATAGCGGTCTCCTACGAGCAGTACTTC.